This TCR beta chain was sequenced for a study of a mutant IDH1 vaccine in newly diagnosed glioma. The wider study: Patients were pretreated with radiotherapy, temozolomide, or both, mostly both. Week 35 held visit V12, while week 47 held visit V13.

As to time point: week 35, safety follow-up. A 20-mer mutant IDH1 peptide at 300 ug was injected subcutaneously with topical imiquimod. Donors had new WHO grade 3 or 4 IDH1-mutant, ATRX-lost astrocytomas. Some clones are missing from TCRdb's copy, which holds only in-frame ones; the method was immunoSEQ multiplex PCR. Here the sample spans about 41,000 clones, 85% to 90% being singletons. The trim removed 6 bases at V and 1 base at J, leaving 13 bases unmatched. CDR3 length: 17 amino acids. Germline CDR1 and CDR2: MNHEY and SMNVEV (reference sequence). About this clone itself: Its antigen is not known.

The source was PBMCs, collected from a glioma patient whose treatment included an IDH1 peptide vaccine. The chain carries TRBV27 and TRBJ1-1; 8 positions agree with TRBD1. The sequence was collected from a middle-aged man with glioma. This CDR3 is CASRHLWTQGGNTEAFF. In nucleotides, the CDR3 is TGTGCCAGCAGACACTTGTGGACACAGGGGGGGAACACTGAAGCTTTCTTT.